Each of the 3 T cell receptor beta chains below was sequenced from the same sample in a study of human T cells and chemical hapten exposure. TCRdb redid the calling of the RACE reads with MiXCR, one entry per CDR3 protein. The table shows around 160,000 distinct CDR3 sequences, with more than 12% occurring only once. Time point noted: patch test 1, 2 weeks after DPC sensitization. The treatment was: therapeutic diphenylcyclopropenone sensitization with weekly scalp DPC. The sequenced sample was whole blood, obtained in connection with sensitization to the hapten diphenylcyclopropenone (DPC). The source of these receptors is a woman under 40 with alopecia areata. Some clones in this sample may be carry-over from other donors' samples.

This clonotype was picked up a small number of times. V gene TRBV6-2 or TRBV6-3 combines with J gene TRBJ2-7, with D perhaps matching TRBD2 (5 bases). The V gene's germline CDR1 is MNHEY and CDR2 SVGEGT. The length of the CDR3 is 17 residues. The ends were cut back, 6 bases at V and 2 bases at J, with 23 bases in the middle. The chain's CDR3 is CASRSLSGGRVPYEQYF. CDR3 coding DNA: TGTGCCAGCAGGAGTCTTTCAGGAGGTAGGGTACCCTACGAGCAGTACTTC.

Comment on this clonotype: A much larger clone differs from this one at a single base, so this may be a read error. The genes are TRBV12-3 or TRBV12-4 and TRBJ2-5; TRBD2 aligns across 8 bases. The CDR3 extends over 15 amino acids. CDR3 DNA sequence: TGTGCCGGCAGTTTAGCGTTGAGCGGGGGTGAGACCCAGTACTTC. Its protein product is CAGSLALSGGETQYF.

In DNA, the CDR3 is TGCAGTGCTAGCGAGGGAACCTCTAGCACAGATACGCAGTATTTT. Protein: CSASEGTSSTDTQYF. The chain is built from TRBV20-1 and TRBJ2-3; tentative D call: TRBD2 (5 bases). The germline V gene has CDR1 DFQATT and CDR2 SNEGSKA (reference sequence). This CDR3 is built from 15 residues. The V gene lost 3 bases and the J gene lost 0 bases, with 13 bases spanning the gap.